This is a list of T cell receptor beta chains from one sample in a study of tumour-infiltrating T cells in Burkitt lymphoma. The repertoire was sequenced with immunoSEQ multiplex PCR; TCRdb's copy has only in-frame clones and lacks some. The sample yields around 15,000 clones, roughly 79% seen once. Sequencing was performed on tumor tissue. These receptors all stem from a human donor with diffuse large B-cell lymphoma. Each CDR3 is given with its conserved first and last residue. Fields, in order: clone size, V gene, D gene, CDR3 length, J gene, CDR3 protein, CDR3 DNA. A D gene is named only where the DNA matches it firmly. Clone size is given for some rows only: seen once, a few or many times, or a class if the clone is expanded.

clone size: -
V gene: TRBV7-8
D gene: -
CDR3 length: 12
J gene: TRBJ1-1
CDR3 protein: CASSFVGTEAFF
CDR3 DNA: TGTGCCAGCAGCTTTGTAGGGACTGAAGCTTTCTTT

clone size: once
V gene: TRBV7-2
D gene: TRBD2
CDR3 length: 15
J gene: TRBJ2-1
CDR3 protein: CASSLVLAGWGEQFF
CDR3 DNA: TGTGCCAGCAGCTTAGTACTAGCGGGATGGGGTGAGCAGTTCTTC

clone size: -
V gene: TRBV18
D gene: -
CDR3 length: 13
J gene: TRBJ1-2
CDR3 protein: CASSLSFRDGYTF
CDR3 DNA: TGTGCCAGCTCACTGTCCTTCAGGGATGGCTACACCTTC

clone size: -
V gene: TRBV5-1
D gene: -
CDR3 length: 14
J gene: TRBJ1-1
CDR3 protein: CASSLAGDNTEAFF
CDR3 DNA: TGCGCCAGCAGTTTAGCAGGGGACAACACTGAAGCTTTCTTT

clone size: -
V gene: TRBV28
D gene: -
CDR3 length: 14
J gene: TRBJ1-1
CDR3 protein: CASSFRFMNTEAFF
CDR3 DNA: TGTGCCAGCAGTTTCCGGTTCATGAACACTGAAGCTTTCTTT

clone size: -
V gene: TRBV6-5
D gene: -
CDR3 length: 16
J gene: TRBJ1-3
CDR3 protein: CASRYSDMSSGNTIYF
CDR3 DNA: TGTGCCAGCAGATACAGTGACATGAGCTCTGGAAACACCATATATTTT

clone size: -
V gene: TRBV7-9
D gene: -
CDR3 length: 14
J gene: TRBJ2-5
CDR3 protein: CASSTDGGGETQYF
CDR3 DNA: TGTGCCAGCAGCACAGACGGGGGCGGCGAGACCCAGTACTTC

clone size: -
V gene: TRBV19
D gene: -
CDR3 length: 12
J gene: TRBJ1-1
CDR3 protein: CASRHLRAEAFF
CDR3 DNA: TGTGCCAGTCGACACCTGAGAGCCGAAGCTTTCTTT

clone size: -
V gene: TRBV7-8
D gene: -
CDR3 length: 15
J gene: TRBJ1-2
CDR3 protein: CASSLAGVLGNGYTF
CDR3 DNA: TGTGCCAGCAGCTTAGCAGGGGTGCTGGGGAATGGCTACACCTTC

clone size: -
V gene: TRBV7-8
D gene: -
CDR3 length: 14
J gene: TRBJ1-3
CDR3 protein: CASRRGSSGNTIYF
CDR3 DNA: TGTGCCAGCAGGAGGGGTTCCTCTGGAAACACCATATATTTT

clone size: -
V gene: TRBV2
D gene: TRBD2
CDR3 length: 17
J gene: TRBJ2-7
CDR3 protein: CASRGLPGLAVLLGQYF
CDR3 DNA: TGTGCCAGCAGAGGCCTACCGGGACTAGCGGTTCTCTTAGGGCAGTACTTC

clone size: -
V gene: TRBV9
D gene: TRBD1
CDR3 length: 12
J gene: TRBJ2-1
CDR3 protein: CASSARGLEQFF
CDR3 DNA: TGTGCCAGCAGCGCGAGGGGGCTCGAGCAGTTCTTC

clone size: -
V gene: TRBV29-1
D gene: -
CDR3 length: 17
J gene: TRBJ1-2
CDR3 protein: CSVLHQRGRESNYGYTF
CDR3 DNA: TGCAGCGTCCTACACCAGAGGGGGAGGGAATCGAACTATGGCTACACCTTC

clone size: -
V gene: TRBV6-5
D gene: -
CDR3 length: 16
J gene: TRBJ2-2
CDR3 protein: CASSYGGRTNTGELFF
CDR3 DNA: TGTGCCAGCAGTTATGGGGGACGGACGAACACCGGGGAGCTGTTTTTT

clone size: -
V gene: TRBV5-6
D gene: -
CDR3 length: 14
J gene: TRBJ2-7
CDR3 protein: CASSFGRVSYEQYF
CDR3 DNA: TGTGCCAGCAGCTTCGGGAGAGTGTCCTACGAGCAGTACTTC

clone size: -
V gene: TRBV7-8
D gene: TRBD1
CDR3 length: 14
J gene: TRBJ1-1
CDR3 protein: CASSYGTVNTEAFF
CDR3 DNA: TGTGCCAGCAGCTACGGGACAGTGAACACTGAAGCTTTCTTT

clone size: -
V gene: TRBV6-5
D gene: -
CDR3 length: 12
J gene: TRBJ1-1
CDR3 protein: CASRRYNTEAFF
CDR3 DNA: TGTGCCAGCAGAAGGTACAACACTGAAGCTTTCTTT

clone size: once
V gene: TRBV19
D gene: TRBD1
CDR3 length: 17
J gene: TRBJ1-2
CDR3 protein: CASSKRQGAPGDYGYTF
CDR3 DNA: TGTGCCAGTAGTAAACGACAGGGGGCGCCGGGCGACTATGGCTACACCTTC

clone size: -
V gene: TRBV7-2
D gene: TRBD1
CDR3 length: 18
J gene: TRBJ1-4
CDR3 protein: CASSFRTGGTATNEKLFF
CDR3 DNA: TGTGCCAGCAGCTTCAGGACAGGGGGTACCGCAACTAATGAAAAACTGTTTTTT

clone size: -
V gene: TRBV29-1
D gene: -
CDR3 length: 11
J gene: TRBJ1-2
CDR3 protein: CSAYISGGYTF
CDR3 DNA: TGCAGCGCTTACATCTCGGGCGGCTACACCTTC

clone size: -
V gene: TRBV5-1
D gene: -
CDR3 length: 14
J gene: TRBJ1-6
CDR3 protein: CASSLRGSNSPLHF
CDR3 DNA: TGCGCCAGCAGCTTGAGGGGGAGTAATTCACCCCTCCACTTT

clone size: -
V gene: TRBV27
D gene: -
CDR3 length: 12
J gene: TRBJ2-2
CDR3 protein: CASSLLAGELFF
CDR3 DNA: TGTGCCAGCAGTTTATTGGCCGGGGAGCTGTTTTTT

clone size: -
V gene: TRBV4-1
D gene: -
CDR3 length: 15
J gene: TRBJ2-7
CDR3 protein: CASSQEFKGLGEQYF
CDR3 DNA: TGCGCCAGCAGCCAAGAATTCAAGGGCTTAGGCGAGCAGTACTTC

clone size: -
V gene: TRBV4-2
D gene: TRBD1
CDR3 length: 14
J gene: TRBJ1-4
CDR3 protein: CASREGGAGEKLFF
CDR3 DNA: TGTGCCAGCAGGGAAGGGGGCGCAGGTGAAAAACTGTTTTTT

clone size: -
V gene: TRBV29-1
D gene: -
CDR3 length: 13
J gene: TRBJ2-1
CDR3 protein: CSAVPLNYNEQFF
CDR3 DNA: TGCAGCGCTGTTCCCCTTAACTACAATGAGCAGTTCTTC

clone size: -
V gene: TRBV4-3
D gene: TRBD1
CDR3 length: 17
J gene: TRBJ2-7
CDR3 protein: CASSQEAGGKPFYEQYF
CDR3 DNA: TGCGCCAGCAGCCAAGAGGCAGGGGGCAAGCCGTTCTACGAGCAGTACTTC

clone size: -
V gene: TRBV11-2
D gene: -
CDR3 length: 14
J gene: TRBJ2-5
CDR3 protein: CASRPKGDAETQYF
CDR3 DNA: TGTGCCAGCAGACCGAAGGGTGACGCCGAGACCCAGTACTTC

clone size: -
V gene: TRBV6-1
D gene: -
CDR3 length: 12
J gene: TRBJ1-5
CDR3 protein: CASSESGQPQHF
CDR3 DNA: TGTGCCAGCAGTGAATCGGGTCAGCCCCAGCATTTT

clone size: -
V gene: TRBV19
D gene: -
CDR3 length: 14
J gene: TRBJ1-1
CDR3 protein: CASSIREDRTQAFF
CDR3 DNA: TGTGCCAGTAGTATTCGTGAAGACAGAACCCAAGCTTTCTTT